The 26 T cell receptor beta chains below come from one sample, sequenced in a study of blood T cell repertoires in COVID-19 (dated by TCRdb to 2018 to 2021). The library relied on the immunoSEQ multiplex PCR assay. As stored in TCRdb, this immuneACCESS dataset retains in-frame rearrangements with V and J assigned. A fraction of the clones does not appear; measured against another copy, unresolved V genes explain less than half of the discrepancy, and the remainder lacks a known reason. Within this sample are under 150,000 clones, with 90% of them counted one time only. The ten largest clones take up more than 3% of the sample. The sequenced material came from peripheral blood. Receptor source: a man aged 45-65 years with active COVID-19.

This rearrangement joins TRBV6-5 to TRBJ1-6; tentative D call: TRBD1 (5 bases). The CDR3 contains 16 residues. CDR1 MNHEY and CDR2 SVGAGI come from the germline V gene. V lost 2 bases, J lost 7 bases, and 15 bases lay in between. The DNA of the CDR3 is TGTGCCAGCAGTTACGGGGCCCCGACAGTAAATTCACCCCTCCACTTT. It codes for CASSYGAPTVNSPLHF.

The J gene is TRBJ2-5, the V gene TRBV7-7; 7 bases map to TRBD2. Germline trimming cut 1 base from V and 3 bases from J; bases unmatched to any gene: 14. Germline assignment: CDR1 SSHAT and CDR2 FNYEAQ (reference sequence). The CDR3 totals 18 residues. The CDR3 nucleotides are TGTGCCAGCAGCTTAGTCCCCCGCCAAGCGGGGCGGGAAGAGACCCAGTACTTC. Translating it yields CASSLVPRQAGREETQYF.

The V call is TRBV5-1, the J call TRBJ1-1, with 10 bases identical to TRBD1. V was clipped by 4 bases and J by 4 bases; unmatched bases: 10. CDR3 length: 16 amino acids. Germline CDR1 and CDR2: SGHRS and YFSETQ. The CDR3 here is CASSPTTDRGPTEAFF. The CDR3 DNA is TGCGCCAGCAGCCCCACAACCGACAGGGGGCCCACTGAAGCTTTCTTT.

The genes are TRBV6-5 and TRBJ1-3; D gene unclear. V was clipped by 0 bases and J by 2 bases, with 5 bases between them. The CDR3 runs 14 residues. The germline CDR1 and CDR2 sequences are MNHEY and SVGAGI. This chain's CDR3 is CASSYSIAGNTIYF. For the CDR3, the DNA is TGTGCCAGCAGTTACTCGATAGCTGGAAACACCATATATTTT.

The chain couples TRBV15 to TRBJ2-3; tentative D call: TRBD1 (6 bases). The V gene lost 6 bases and the J gene lost 4 bases, with 17 bases spanning the gap. This CDR3 is built from 15 residues. Germline V gene lookup returns CDR1 LNHNV and CDR2 YYDKDF (reference sequence). For the CDR3, the DNA is TGTGCCACCAGTCCCACCAGACAGGTCGCAGATACGCAGTATTTT. Protein: CATSPTRQVADTQYF.

Here the CDR3 DNA reads TGTGCCAGCAGCAAGGGACAGGTCAACACAGATACGCAGTATTTT. Amino acids: CASSKGQVNTDTQYF. The J gene is TRBJ2-3, the V gene TRBV5-5; 8 nucleotides match TRBD1. The germline V gene encodes CDR1 SGHKS and CDR2 YYEKEE (reference sequence). The CDR3 spans 15 residues. V shed 4 bases and J 2 bases; nucleotides not matched to a gene: 6.

The chain employs TRBV6-5 and TRBJ1-4; TRBD1 is a possible D gene (6 bases). The CDR3 runs 15 residues. Germline V CDR1 and CDR2: MNHEY, SVGAGI. Trimming shortened V by 5 bases and J by 2 bases, and 12 bases separated the two germline ends. The chain's CDR3 is CASSKTGNTNEKLFF. In nucleotides, the CDR3 is TGTGCCAGCAGTAAAACAGGGAATACTAATGAAAAACTGTTTTTT.

The chain combines TRBV5-1 with TRBJ2-3; possible D gene TRBD2, 6 bases. The germline V gene encodes CDR1 SGHRS and CDR2 YFSETQ. The CDR3 sequence is 16 residues long. The V end was cut by 0 bases, the J end by 2 bases, with 13 bases between. CDR3 amino acids: CASSLEVGLNTDTQYF. The CDR3 DNA reads as TGCGCCAGCAGCTTGGAGGTGGGACTCAACACAGATACGCAGTATTTT.

The chain joins TRBV24-1 to TRBJ1-1, with 10 bases matching TRBD1. Germline CDR1 reads KGHDR; CDR2 reads SFDVKD. The CDR3 spans 13 residues. The V gene end was trimmed by 10 bases and the J gene end by 6 bases; junction bases not matched to a gene: 7. The CDR3 DNA is TGTGCCACTTCGACAGGGGGCAGGTCTGAAGCTTTCTTT. As protein: CATSTGGRSEAFF.

Only one count was recorded for this clone. This chain joins TRBV5-4 and TRBJ2-6; 7 bases are a match to TRBD1. Per germline, CDR1 SGHNT and CDR2 YYREEE (reference sequence). The CDR3 is 16 amino acids. V dropped 2 bases and J dropped 2; count of bases not matched to a gene: 4. The CDR3 here is CASSFRGSAGANVLTF. CDR3 bases: TGTGCCAGCAGCTTCAGGGGGTCGGCTGGGGCCAACGTCCTGACTTTC.

The rearrangement joins TRBV6-5 to TRBJ1-1; TRBD1 might be the D (6 bases). With 5 bases removed from V and 5 bases from J, the gap between germline ends came to 12 bases. This CDR3 comprises 13 residues. Germline V lookup: CDR1 MNHEY, CDR2 SVGAGI. CDR3 DNA sequence: TGTGCCAGCAGTACAGGGTGGGGAACTGAAGCTTTCTTT. It specifies CASSTGWGTEAFF.

This chain connects TRBV3-1 (or the pseudogene TRBV3-2) to TRBJ2-2; TRBD2 agrees at 11 bases. The CDR3 length is 16 residues. V lost 6 bases, J lost 6 bases, and 9 bases stayed unmatched. The germline V gene encodes CDR1 LGHDT and CDR2 YNNKEL (reference sequence). The CDR3: CASRLLAGGSPGELFF. CDR3 DNA sequence: TGTGCCAGCAGACTGCTAGCGGGAGGTTCCCCCGGGGAGCTGTTTTTT.

The rearrangement joins TRBV10-3 to TRBJ2-5, with TRBD1 matching over 7 bases. The V gene end was trimmed by 6 bases and the J gene end by 5 bases; junction bases not matched to a gene: 9. This CDR3 region has 14 residues. Germline CDR1 ENHRY, CDR2 SYGVKD. CDR3 sequence: CAISLTGRRETQYF. Here the CDR3 DNA reads TGTGCCATCAGCCTGACAGGGCGACGGGAGACCCAGTACTTC.

The chain joins TRBV11-2 to TRBJ2-3; 12 bases fit TRBD2. Germline values: CDR1 SGHAT, CDR2 FQNNGV. The V and J ends lost 0 bases and 6 bases, in that order; junction bases with no gene match: 7. CDR3 length: 17 residues. The CDR3 nucleotides are TGTGCCAGCAGCTTAGATTTTGGACTAGCGGGAATGGATACGCAGTATTTT. Protein: CASSLDFGLAGMDTQYF.

This clone appeared a single time. This CDR3 is CASSVGWGGNSPLHF. CDR3 DNA: TGTGCCAGCAGCGTAGGATGGGGGGGCAATTCACCCCTCCACTTT. The V and J genes are TRBV9 and TRBJ1-6; tentatively, D is TRBD1 (6 bases). V was trimmed by 0 bases and J by 7 bases, leaving 11 bases between them. This CDR3 contains 15 residues. CDR1 is SGDLS, CDR2 YYNGEE, per germline. Full variable domain (rest looked up from reference TRBV9 and TRBJ1-6): DSGVTQTPKHLITATGQRVTLRCSPRSGDLSVYWYQQSLDQGLQFLIQYYNGEERAKGNILERFSAQQFPDLHSELNLSSLELGDSALYFCASSVGWGGNSPLHFGNGTRLTVT.

The rearrangement uses TRBV25-1 and TRBJ2-2, with a weak D call TRBD1 (5 bases). Germline V gene lookup returns CDR1 MGHDK and CDR2 SYGVNS. Trimming cost V 4 bases and J 3 bases, with 9 bases left between them. The length of the CDR3 is 14 residues. CDR3 region: CASSVRVDTGELFF. The CDR3 DNA sequence: TGTGCCAGCAGTGTCAGGGTTGACACCGGGGAGCTGTTTTTT.

The chain links TRBV29-1 to TRBJ1-1; 8 bases fit TRBD1. In germline, CDR1 is SQVTM, CDR2 ANQGSEA. This CDR3 is 13 amino acids long. Unmatched junction bases numbered 8, after V lost 7 bases and J lost 4 bases. The CDR3: CSADRGGGTEAFF. As DNA, the CDR3 is TGCAGCGCCGACAGGGGAGGGGGCACTGAAGCTTTCTTT.

The rearrangement uses TRBV19 and TRBJ2-6; a possible D gene is TRBD1 (6 bases). V gave up 3 bases and J gave up 2 bases, with 14 bases separating them. The CDR3 runs to 17 residues. CDR1 LNHDA and CDR2 SQIVND come from the germline V gene (reference sequence). This CDR3 reads CASSIGIQGTGANVLTF. The DNA of the CDR3 is TGTGCCAGTAGTATTGGAATCCAGGGGACTGGGGCCAACGTCCTGACTTTC.

This clone appeared once. The V gene is TRBV5-1, the J gene TRBJ2-7; TRBD2 aligns across 9 bases. V shed 2 bases, J shed 0 bases, and the junction held 3 bases outside the gene matches. CDR3 length equals 15 residues. Germline CDR1 SGHRS, CDR2 YFSETQ. CDR3 protein: CASSLLAGSSYEQYF. CDR3 coding DNA: TGCGCCAGCAGCTTACTAGCGGGTAGCTCCTACGAGCAGTACTTC.

This chain joins TRBV5-1 and TRBJ2-1, with 8 bases lining up with TRBD1. The germline V gene encodes CDR1 SGHRS and CDR2 YFSETQ. The CDR3 contains 13 residues. Trimming removed 4 bases from V and 5 bases from J; junction bases left unmatched: 2. The CDR3 DNA sequence: TGCGCCAGCAGCACAGGGGGTAACAATGAGCAGTTCTTC. Amino acids: CASSTGGNNEQFF.

The chain has TRBV2 and TRBJ1-2, with D unclear. V was cut by 4 bases and J by 4 bases, with 10 bases left in between. Germline CDR1 and CDR2: SNHLY and FYNNEI. This CDR3 has 13 residues. CDR3 DNA: TGTGCCAGCAGTGGAGAGGTGGGCTATGGCTACACCTTC. Translating gives CASSGEVGYGYTF.

The chain has TRBV5-1 and TRBJ2-1; 7 bases match TRBD1. Germline V gene sequence: CDR1 SGHRS, CDR2 YFSETQ. The CDR3 is made up of 13 amino acids. V trimming: 5 bases; J trimming: 6 bases; junction bases outside the gene matches: 5. The CDR3 coding sequence is TGCGCCAGCAGGCCACCAGGGGGCAATGAGCAGTTCTTC. It translates to CASRPPGGNEQFF.

The table lists this clone with a count of one. The CDR3 bases are TGTGCCAGCAGCTCCCGGCTTGGCAGGGACACTGAAGCTTTCTTT. This encodes CASSSRLGRDTEAFF. This chain links TRBV5-4 with TRBJ1-1; tentatively, D is TRBD1 (5 bases). Germline CDR1 reads SGHNT; CDR2 reads YYREEE (reference sequence). The germline V and J ends were trimmed by 3 bases and 3 bases, with 15 bases remaining between them. CDR3 length: 15 amino acids.

The chain couples TRBV7-9 to TRBJ2-2; TRBD2 aligns across 7 bases. Looked up from germline, CDR1 is SEHNR and CDR2 is FQNEAQ (reference sequence). Germline trimming cut 4 bases from V and 3 bases from J; bases unmatched to any gene: 8. The CDR3 contains 16 residues. The CDR3: CASSYRRGGHTGELFF. DNA for the CDR3: TGTGCCAGCAGCTACAGACGGGGAGGGCACACCGGGGAGCTGTTTTTT.

The rearrangement joins TRBV5-1 to TRBJ1-4; D gene ambiguous. CDR3 size: 18 residues. V was cut by 0 bases and J by 3 bases, with 18 bases left in between. CDR1 and CDR2 from the germline V gene are SGHRS and YFSETQ. Here the CDR3 DNA reads TGCGCCAGCAGCTTGGATTCGGGAGGGCCAGTAGCTAATGAAAAACTGTTTTTT. Translating it yields CASSLDSGGPVANEKLFF.

The CDR3 coding sequence is TGCGCCAGCAGCGAAATATACGGGACTTCAACCGCGTCCTACGAGCAGTACTTC. Protein sequence: CASSEIYGTSTASYEQYF. This chain links TRBV4-1 with TRBJ2-7, with D perhaps TRBD2 (6 bases). Germline V gives CDR1 MGHRA, CDR2 YSYEKL. Deletions cut 5 bases from V and 1 base from J, with 24 bases between. This CDR3 contains 18 residues.